This entry is about one TCR beta chain. V lost 2 bases and J lost 2, with 6 bases in between. The length of the CDR3 is 13 residues. In germline, CDR1 is SGHVS, CDR2 FQNEAQ. The data were obtained in a study of blood T cell repertoires in COVID-19. The overall study: Sample material is recorded as cDNA or gDNA derived from T cells, B-cell-depleted T cells, or PBMCs.

In the authors' methods: Amplification from reference gene primers served as the basis for estimated nucleated cell counts. This table comes from immunoSEQ multiplex PCR, and its TCRdb copy is limited to in-frame clones, with some not included. V and J calls and clone size are given by that table; D and trimming were obtained from the DNA. The repertoire holds 100,000 to 150,000 clones, around three quarters seen once, with about 40% in the top ten. The chain links TRBV7-8 to TRBJ2-5; D is unclear. This TCR was recovered from a man aged 35-49 years with active or convalescent COVID-19. The sequencing input was peripheral blood. The CDR3 region is CASSLTFQETQYF. CDR3 nucleotides: TGTGCCAGCAGCTTAACATTTCAAGAGACCCAGTACTTC. Complete variable domain (other parts from reference TRBV7-8 and TRBJ2-5): GAGVSQSPRYKVAKRGQDVALRCDPISGHVSLFWYQQALGQGPEFLTYFQNEAQLDKSGLPSDRFFAERPEGSVSTLKIQRTQQEDSAVYLCASSLTFQETQYFGPGTRLLVL.